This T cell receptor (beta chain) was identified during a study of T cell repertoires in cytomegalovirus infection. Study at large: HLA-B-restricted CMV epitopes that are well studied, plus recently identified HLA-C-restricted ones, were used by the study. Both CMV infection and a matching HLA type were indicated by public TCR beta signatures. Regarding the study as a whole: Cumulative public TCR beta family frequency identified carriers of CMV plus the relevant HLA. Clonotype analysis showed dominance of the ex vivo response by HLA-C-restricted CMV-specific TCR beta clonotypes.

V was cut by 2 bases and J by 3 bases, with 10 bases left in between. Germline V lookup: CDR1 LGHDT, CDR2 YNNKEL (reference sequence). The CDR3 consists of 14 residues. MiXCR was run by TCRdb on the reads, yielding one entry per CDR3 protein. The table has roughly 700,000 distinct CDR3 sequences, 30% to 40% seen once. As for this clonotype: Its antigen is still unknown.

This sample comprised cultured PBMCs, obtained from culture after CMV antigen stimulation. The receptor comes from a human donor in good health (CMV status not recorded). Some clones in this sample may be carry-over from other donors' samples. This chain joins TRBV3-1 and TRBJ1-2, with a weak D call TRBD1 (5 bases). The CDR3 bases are TGTGCCAGCAGCCAATCAGGGATACACTATGGCTACACCTTC. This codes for CASSQSGIHYGYTF.